This TCR beta chain was recovered during a study of cytomegalovirus exposure and HLA in healthy donors. The PCR made use of 60 Vbeta and 13 Jbeta primers. The table came from immunoSEQ multiplex PCR; TCRdb's copy has only in-frame clones and leaves some out. Among 50,000 or so clones listed, approximately 82% were seen once. Germline assignment: CDR1 SQVTM and CDR2 ANQGSEA. V lost 0 bases, J lost 1 base, and 1 base stayed unmatched. CDR3 length: 14 amino acids. The chain is built from TRBV29-1 and TRBJ2-7; 9 bases are a match to TRBD1. The sequencing sample was made of PBMCs. The clonotype was recovered from a woman under 30 in good health and CMV-seronegative. In DNA, the CDR3 is TGCAGCGTTGAAGACGGACAGGGGTCCTACGAGCAGTACTTC. Its protein is CSVEDGQGSYEQYF.